This T cell receptor beta chain was obtained from a study of blood T cell repertoires in COVID-19. Overall study: Samples came from the United States, Italy and Spain, spanning acute and convalescent COVID-19. Nucleic acid was either cDNA or gDNA, and it came from T cells, B-cell-depleted T cells, or PBMCs.

Original analysis: Scientists estimated how many nucleated cells there were by amplifying reference gene primers. The protocol was immunoSEQ multiplex PCR, while the TCRdb copy is restricted to in-frame clones and leaves out a portion. V, J and clone size were drawn from that table, and D and trimming were deduced from the DNA. The repertoire includes fewer than 50,000 clones, roughly 73% of them detected once, and more than 55% sits in the top ten. This clone has only a few counts. The junction differs from germline at one of its ends, possibly a read error. Sequencing was carried out using peripheral blood. This clonotype was sampled from a man older than 75 with acute or convalescent COVID-19.

In DNA, the CDR3 is TGTGCCAGCAGGTTAACAGGGAGGATGAACACTGAAGCTTTCTTT. Translating gives CASRLTGRMNTEAFF. This rearrangement joins TRBV7-3 to TRBJ1-1; TRBD1 might be the D (6 bases). Germline loops: CDR1 SGHTA, CDR2 FQGTGA. The CDR3 has 15 amino acids.